The T cell receptor beta chain described here comes from a study of beta chain features in type 1 diabetes. The isolated RNA, all of it, was reverse transcribed, so expressed TCRB transcripts were what got sequenced. The protocol was immunoSEQ multiplex PCR, while the TCRdb copy is restricted to in-frame clones and leaves out a portion. Of a few hundred thousand clones in the sample, about a tenth were seen once. General observations from the study: Comparison showed that naive, central memory and Treg TCRB repertoires appeared more similar among patients than among healthy donors. A moderate, significant TCRB CDR3 shortening appeared in type 1 diabetes across four CD4+ subsets.

Trimming took 4 bases from V and 8 from J; bases not matched to a gene: 10. The CDR3 contains 14 residues. Germline CDR1 reads SGDLS; CDR2 reads YYNGEE. Of note for this clone: The antigen is undetermined.

Input material: central memory CD4+ T cells from blood. The origin of this receptor is a young man in good health. The chain employs TRBV9 and TRBJ2-3; 7 positions agree with TRBD1. The CDR3 DNA is TGTGCCAGCAGCCCTCAGACAGGGTATGGTACGCAGTATTTT. Encoded protein: CASSPQTGYGTQYF.